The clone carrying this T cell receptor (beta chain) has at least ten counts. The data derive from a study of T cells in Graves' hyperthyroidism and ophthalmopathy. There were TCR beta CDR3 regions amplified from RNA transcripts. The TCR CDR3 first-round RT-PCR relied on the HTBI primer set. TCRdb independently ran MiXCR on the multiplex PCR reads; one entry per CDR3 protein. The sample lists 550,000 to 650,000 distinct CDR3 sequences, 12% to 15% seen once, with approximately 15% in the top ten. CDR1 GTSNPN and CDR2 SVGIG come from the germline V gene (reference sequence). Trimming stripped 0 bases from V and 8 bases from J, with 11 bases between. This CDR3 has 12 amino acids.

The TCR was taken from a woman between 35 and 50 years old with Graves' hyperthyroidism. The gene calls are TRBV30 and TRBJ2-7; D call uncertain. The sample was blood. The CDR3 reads CAWSVGRTKQYF. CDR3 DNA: TGTGCCTGGAGTGTAGGACGGACGAAGCAGTACTTC.